Listed below are T cell receptor beta chains from one sample, sequenced in a study of blood T cell repertoires in COVID-19. This table comes from immunoSEQ multiplex PCR, and its TCRdb copy is limited to in-frame clones, with some not included. The top ten clones hold approximately 1.8% of a sample with around 300,000 clones, about nine tenths of them seen once. The sample was PBMCs or T cells enriched from blood (not recorded which). The receptors were sampled from a woman in her fifties or sixties who had recovered from COVID-19. The conserved cysteine and the conserved F or W are not part of the CDR3 here.

v_call,j_call,cdr3_aa
TRBV7-6,TRBJ2-4,ASSSHRKNIQY
TRBV5-1,TRBJ2-1,ASSSVLAGGIEQF
TRBV5-1,TRBJ1-2,ASSPEGAGGYT
TRBV5-4,TRBJ1-5,ASSLSAGPQH
TRBV28,TRBJ1-2,ASSSQQGYGYT
TRBV28,TRBJ2-7,ASTPGGSYEQY
TRBV9,TRBJ1-2,ASSEDYRGGYT
TRBV10-1,TRBJ1-1,ASSPSTGNTEAF
TRBV5-1,TRBJ2-3,ASSKERGDTQY
TRBV5-6,TRBJ1-2,ASSLQSPYGYT
TRBV11-3,TRBJ2-2,ASSPLRDLAGEPITGELF
TRBV5-8,TRBJ1-1,ASSSQNTEAF
TRBV6-4,TRBJ2-2,ASSDSSGSTGELF
TRBV7-9,TRBJ1-1,ASSLGLTRPMNTEAF
TRBV18,TRBJ2-7,ASSSLGGSSYEQY
TRBV5-4,TRBJ1-6,ASSVQGTGSPLH
TRBV18,TRBJ1-5,ASSPSRTKIIMGGPQH
TRBV9,TRBJ1-6,ASSSTGGTNSPLH
TRBV5-1,TRBJ2-7,ASRFRQESSYEQY
TRBV5-1,TRBJ1-1,ASSDSPGQLNTEAF
TRBV3-1/TRBV3-2,TRBJ2-5,ASSQKLPGLAAPRAQY
TRBV29-1,TRBJ1-3,SIGVAGGGGNTIY
TRBV2,TRBJ2-5,ASRTGKETQY
TRBV7-2,TRBJ1-2,ASSLSTVNYGYT
TRBV5-1,TRBJ2-1,ASSLFYYNEQF
TRBV6-5,TRBJ1-1,ASSPSRQGITEAF
TRBV5-5,TRBJ1-5,ASSLPGGNQPQH
TRBV10-3,TRBJ1-2,AISGTGADGYT
TRBV11-1,TRBJ2-1,ASSSLVTYNEQF
TRBV25-1,TRBJ2-1,ASSDTGTLNNEQF
TRBV28,TRBJ2-1,ASSHSVWGHEQF
TRBV27,TRBJ2-7,ASKQQGPYEQY
TRBV10-1,TRBJ1-1,ASSETRQGEAF
TRBV5-1,TRBJ1-1,ASSLMTGVIEAF
TRBV27,TRBJ1-6,ASSRDRGSPLH
TRBV24-1,TRBJ1-6,ATSPRDRYNSPLH
TRBV9,TRBJ1-4,ASSAGTANEKLF
TRBV7-3,TRBJ2-5,ASSRGVQETQY
TRBV9,TRBJ1-6,ASSDRQNNSPLH
TRBV9,TRBJ1-6,ASSVEGGDNSPLH
TRBV11-3,TRBJ2-2,ASTSGGLGHTGELF
TRBV4-1,TRBJ2-1,ASSQDGGGLAPNEQF
TRBV11-3,TRBJ1-1,ASRGGGTEAF
TRBV5-8,TRBJ2-5,ASSLGRVQQETQY
TRBV27,TRBJ2-7,ASRPGEANEQY
TRBV28,TRBJ2-7,ASTRGYGQY
TRBV7-9,TRBJ1-4,ASSLARQGVEEKLF
TRBV12-3/TRBV12-4,TRBJ1-2,ASSFVGYGYT
TRBV18,TRBJ2-7,ASSPPGHPYEQY
TRBV19,TRBJ2-1,ASSTEDSWNEQF
TRBV5-1,TRBJ2-6,ASSKGTPESVLT
TRBV21-1,TRBJ1-4,ASSIPSPGVNEKLF